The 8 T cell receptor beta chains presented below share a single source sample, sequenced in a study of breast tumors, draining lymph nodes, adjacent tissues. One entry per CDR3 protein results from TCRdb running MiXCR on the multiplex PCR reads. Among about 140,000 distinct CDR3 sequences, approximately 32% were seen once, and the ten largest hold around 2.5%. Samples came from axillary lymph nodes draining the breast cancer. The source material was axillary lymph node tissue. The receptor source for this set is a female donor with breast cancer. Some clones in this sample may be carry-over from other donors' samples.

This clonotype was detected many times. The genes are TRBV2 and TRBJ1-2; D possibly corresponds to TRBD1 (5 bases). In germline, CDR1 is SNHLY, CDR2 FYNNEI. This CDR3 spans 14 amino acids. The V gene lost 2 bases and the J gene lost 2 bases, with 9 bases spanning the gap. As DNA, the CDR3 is TGTGCCAGCAGTGAAACAACAGGCAACTATGGCTACACCTTC. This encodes CASSETTGNYGYTF.

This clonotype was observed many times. The CDR3 nucleotides read TGCAGTGCTAGCACAGGGGATCAGCCCCAGCATTTT. It codes for CSASTGDQPQHF. This rearrangement joins TRBV20-1 to TRBJ1-5, with 7 bases aligning to TRBD1. Trimming took 3 bases from V and 5 from J; bases not matched to a gene: 1. The CDR3 spans 12 residues. Per the germline V gene, CDR1 is DFQATT and CDR2 is SNEGSKA (reference sequence).

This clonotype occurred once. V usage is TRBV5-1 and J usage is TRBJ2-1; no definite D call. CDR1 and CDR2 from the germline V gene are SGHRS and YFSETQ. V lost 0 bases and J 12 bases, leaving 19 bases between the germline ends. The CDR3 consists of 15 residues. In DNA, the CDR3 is TGCGCCAGCAGCTTGGCGTCAGCTGCTGCAGATACGCAGTTCTTC. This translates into CASSLASAAADTQFF.

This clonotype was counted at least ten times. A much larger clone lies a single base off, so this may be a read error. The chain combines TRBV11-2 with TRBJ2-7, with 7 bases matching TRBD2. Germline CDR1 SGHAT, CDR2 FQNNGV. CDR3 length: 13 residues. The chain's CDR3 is CASSSGGSSEQYV. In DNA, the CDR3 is TGTGCCAGCAGCTCCGGGGGGTCCTCCGAGCAGTACGTC.

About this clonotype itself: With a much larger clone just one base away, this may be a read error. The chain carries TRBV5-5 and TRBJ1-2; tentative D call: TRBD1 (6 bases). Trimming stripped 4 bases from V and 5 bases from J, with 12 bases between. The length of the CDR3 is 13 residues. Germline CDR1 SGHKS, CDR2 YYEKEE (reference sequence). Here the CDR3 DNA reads TGTGCCAGCAGCCCCCGGGACACATATGGCTACACCTTC. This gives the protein CASSPRDTYGYTF. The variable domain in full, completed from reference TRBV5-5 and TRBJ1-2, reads DAGVTQSPTHLIKTRGQQVTLRCSPISGHKSVSWYQQVLGQGPQFIFQYYEKEERGRGNFPDRFSARQFPNYSSELNVNALLLGDSALYLCASSPRDTYGYTFGSGTRLTVV.

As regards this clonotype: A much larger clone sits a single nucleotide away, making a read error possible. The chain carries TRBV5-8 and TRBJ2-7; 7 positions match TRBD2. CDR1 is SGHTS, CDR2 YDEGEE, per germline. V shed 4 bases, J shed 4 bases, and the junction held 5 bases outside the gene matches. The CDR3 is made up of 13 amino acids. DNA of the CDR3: TGTGCCAGCAGCAGGGACTACCCTTACGAGCAGTACGTC. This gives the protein CASSRDYPYEQYV.

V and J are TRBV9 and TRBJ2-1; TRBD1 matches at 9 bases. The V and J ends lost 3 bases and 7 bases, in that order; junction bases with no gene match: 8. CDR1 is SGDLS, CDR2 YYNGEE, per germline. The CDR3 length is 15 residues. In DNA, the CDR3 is TGTGCCAGCAGCGCGGGACAGGGTGGATGGAATGAGCAGTTCTTC. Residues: CASSAGQGGWNEQFF.

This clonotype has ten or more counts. The CDR3 loop reads CATRQTNYGYTF. CDR3 bases: TGTGCCACCCGACAGACTAACTATGGCTACACCTTC. The V and J genes are TRBV6-2 or TRBV6-3 and TRBJ1-2; weak D call: TRBD1 (5 bases). CDR1 is MNHEY, CDR2 SVGEGT, per germline. Between the trimmed V and J ends, which lost 10 bases and 0 bases, there was a span of 9 bases. The CDR3 has 12 amino acids.